This T cell receptor beta chain is drawn from a study of cytomegalovirus exposure and HLA in healthy donors. Both 60 Vbeta primers and 13 Jbeta primers went into the PCR. How the authors handled the data: In a later analysis, around 11 million of 75 million to 90 million unique beta chains occurred in at least two donors. Profiled with immunoSEQ multiplex PCR; TCRdb holds only in-frame clones, not every one. V and J calls and clone size follow that table, whereas D and trimming were derived from the DNA. Among fewer than 150,000 clones listed, approximately 80% were seen once. As regards this clone: Its matching antigen is unknown.

Regarding the study as a whole: A few CMV-associated chains were confirmed in vitro to be specific for CMV antigens. Previously analyzed data showed that most TCR beta V segments were productive at a frequency of about 90% or about 30%. Reportedly, HLA-A and HLA-B alleles of most subjects were accurately predicted from TCR beta.

The CDR3 sequence is 16 residues long. CDR1 is SGDLS and CDR2 is YYNGEE in the germline V gene. V was trimmed by 4 bases and J by 4 bases, leaving 17 bases between them. The chain couples TRBV9 to TRBJ1-4; TRBD1 might be the D (6 bases). The receptor was isolated from a man in his forties or fifties in good health and CMV-seronegative. The sample consisted of PBMCs. CDR3 amino acids: CASSPSGHFNNEKLFF. Here the CDR3 DNA reads TGTGCCAGCAGCCCTTCGGGACATTTTAATAATGAAAAACTGTTTTTT.